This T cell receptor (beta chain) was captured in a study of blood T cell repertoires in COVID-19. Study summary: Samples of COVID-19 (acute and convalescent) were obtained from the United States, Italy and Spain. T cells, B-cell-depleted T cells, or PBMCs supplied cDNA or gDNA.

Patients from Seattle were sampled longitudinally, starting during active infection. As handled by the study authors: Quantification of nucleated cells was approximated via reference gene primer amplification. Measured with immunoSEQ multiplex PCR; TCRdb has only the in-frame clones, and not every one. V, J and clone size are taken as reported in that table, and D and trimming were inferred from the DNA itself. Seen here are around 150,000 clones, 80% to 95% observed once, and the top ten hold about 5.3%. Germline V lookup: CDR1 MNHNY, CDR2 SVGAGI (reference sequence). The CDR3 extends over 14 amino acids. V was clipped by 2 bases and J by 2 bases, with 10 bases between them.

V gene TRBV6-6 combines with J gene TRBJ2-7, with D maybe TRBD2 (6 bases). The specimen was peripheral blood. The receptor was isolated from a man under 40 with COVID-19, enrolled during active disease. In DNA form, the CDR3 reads TGTGCCAGCAGTTACGAGCGCGGGGCCTACGAGCAGTACTTC. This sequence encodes CASSYERGAYEQYF.